This T cell receptor beta chain came from a study of blood T cell repertoires in COVID-19. Study information: Sources were T cells, B-cell-depleted T cells, or PBMCs; the material itself was cDNA or gDNA.

Original handling: Using reference gene primer amplification, nucleated cell counts were estimated. Assay used: immunoSEQ multiplex PCR; TCRdb lists only in-frame clones, some missing. Clone size and the V and J calls come from that table; the DNA yielded D and trimming. This sample has fewer than 300,000 clones; about nine tenths occur once, and the top ten carry approximately 1.2%. Across about two dozen US areas, participants ranged in age from 18 to 89 years. The CDR3 contains 15 residues. V shed 2 bases and J 3 bases; nucleotides not matched to a gene: 1. Germline V gene lookup returns CDR1 MNHEY and CDR2 SVGAGI.

This clonotype was obtained from a woman between 25 and 40 years old who had recovered from COVID-19. Sequencing was done on a sample of PBMCs or T cells enriched from blood (not recorded which). The rearrangement links TRBV6-5 to TRBJ2-6, with 7 nucleotides matching TRBD1. For the CDR3, the DNA is TGTGCCAGCAGTTACGACAGGGTTGGGGCCAACGTCCTGACTTTC. Residues: CASSYDRVGANVLTF.